This T cell receptor beta chain was sequenced for a study of blood T cells in healthy people across ages. For the second PCR, which ran for roughly 6 to 12 cycles, a sample-barcoded 5' primer and a J-beta primer mix were used. TCRdb reanalysed the 5' RACE reads using MiXCR and keeps one entry per CDR3 protein. The sample has hundreds of thousands of distinct CDR3 sequences; about 34% are singletons. This CDR3 comprises 14 residues. The V gene end was trimmed by 4 bases and the J gene end by 0 bases; junction bases not matched to a gene: 4. Germline CDR1 is DFQATT and CDR2 is SNEGSKA (reference sequence).

This sequence was found in a woman aged 80 or over in good health. The J gene is TRBJ1-2, the V gene TRBV20-1; TRBD1 matches 8 bases. The sequencing sample was made of blood. The CDR3 nucleotides are TGCAGTGCTACACAGGGGGGCTCTAACTATGGCTACACCTTC. Its translation: CSATQGGSNYGYTF.